This section outlines one T cell receptor beta chain sequence together with its context. The antigen is unknown. The PCR used 60 Vbeta and 13 Jbeta primers. Only in-frame clones appear in the TCRdb table, and some are missing; sequencing was by immunoSEQ multiplex PCR. The sample records some 270,000 clones, about 93% being singletons. The CDR3 spans 16 residues. The V end was cut by 5 bases, the J end by 2 bases, with 18 bases between. Germline V CDR1 and CDR2: SEHNR, FQNEAQ (reference sequence). The record originates from a study of cytomegalovirus exposure and HLA in healthy donors. Study-wide points: It was taken for granted in presence/absence analyses that sequencing depth across donors was roughly uniform.

The TCR comes from a girl aged 2-10 years in good health and CMV-seronegative. This sequence joins TRBV7-9 and TRBJ1-1, with D maybe TRBD1 (6 bases). The material sequenced was PBMCs. CDR3 in DNA: TGTGCCAGCAGCACGCCACCGGGACAACTTAACACTGAAGCTTTCTTT. This gives the protein CASSTPPGQLNTEAFF.